Given below is one T cell receptor (beta chain) in context. Other nucleotide sequences from this sample produce the same CDR3. The sample comes from a study of technical replicates of blood from a handful of donors. Profiled with immunoSEQ multiplex PCR; TCRdb holds only in-frame clones, not every one. The sample contains around 80,000 clones, 93% of which appear only once. The CDR3 has 14 amino acids. V was clipped by 0 bases and J by 4 bases, with 7 bases between them. Germline CDR1 reads MNHNY; CDR2 reads SVGAGI (reference sequence). Input material: T cells isolated from PBMCs. The sequence was obtained from a human donor in good health. The chain combines TRBV6-6 with TRBJ2-1; maybe TRBD1 (5 bases). The CDR3 DNA reads TGTGCCAGCAGTTACTCAGGGGTTTACAATGAGCAGTTCTTC. Translation: CASSYSGVYNEQFF.